This T cell receptor (beta chain) was captured in a study of cytomegalovirus exposure and HLA in healthy donors. Germline V lookup: CDR1 MNHEY, CDR2 SVGAGI. This CDR3 spans 15 amino acids. The V and J ends lost 0 bases and 5 bases, in that order; junction bases with no gene match: 6. The PCR employed 60 Vbeta primers together with 13 Jbeta primers. Profiling relied on immunoSEQ multiplex PCR, and the TCRdb table lists in-frame clones only, not all of them. Of about 78,000 clones in the sample, approximately 77% are singletons; the top ten hold around 10%. The specimen was PBMCs. The TCR originated in a woman aged 40 to 49 in good health and CMV-seropositive. This chain connects TRBV6-5 to TRBJ1-1; 7 nucleotides line up with TRBD1. The CDR3 loop reads CASSYSRTGSTEAFF. The CDR3 DNA follows: TGTGCCAGCAGTTACTCTAGGACAGGATCTACTGAAGCTTTCTTT.